Following are 30 T cell receptor beta chains from one sample sequenced in a study of blood T cell repertoires in COVID-19. Clones were sequenced by immunoSEQ multiplex PCR, and TCRdb holds only the in-frame ones, with some missing. Of about half a million clones in the sample, 70% to 90% are singletons; the top ten hold roughly 3.1%. The sequenced material came from peripheral blood. The source is a human donor in a cohort sampled during active COVID-19.

This clone was counted ten times or more. The chain joins TRBV30 to TRBJ1-6; D ambiguous. CDR3 length: 12 residues. The ends were cut back, 3 bases at V and 8 bases at J, with 8 bases in the middle. The germline V gene has CDR1 GTSNPN and CDR2 SVGIG (reference sequence). CDR3 region: CAWRPQDSPLHF. CDR3 in DNA: TGTGCCTGGAGGCCGCAGGATTCACCCCTCCACTTT.

The V call is TRBV6-5, the J call TRBJ2-7, with D uncertain. Trimming left V 7 bases short and J 3 bases short, with 13 bases between. The CDR3 has 13 residues. Germline V CDR1 and CDR2: MNHEY, SVGAGI. CDR3: CASTRDFNYEQYF. CDR3 DNA sequence: TGTGCCAGCACCCGTGACTTCAACTACGAGCAGTACTTC.

This rearrangement joins TRBV3-1 (or the pseudogene TRBV3-2) to TRBJ2-2; D perhaps matches TRBD2 (6 bases). V lost 0 bases, J lost 2 bases, and 13 bases lay in between. The CDR3 has 17 residues. CDR1 is LGHDT, CDR2 YNNKEL, per germline (reference sequence). The CDR3 DNA sequence: TGTGCCAGCAGCCAAGACAGGGTGGCGGGAAACACCGGGGAGCTGTTTTTT. Translated, it gives CASSQDRVAGNTGELFF.

V is TRBV27 and J is TRBJ2-1; tentative D call: TRBD2 (6 bases). V was trimmed by 4 bases and J by 7 bases, leaving 17 bases between them. Germline V gene lookup returns CDR1 MNHEY and CDR2 SMNVEV (reference sequence). The CDR3 sequence is 15 residues long. The CDR3 spells CASSSLGLNSNEQFF. CDR3 nucleotide sequence: TGTGCCAGCAGTTCCCTGGGACTCAATTCTAATGAGCAGTTCTTC.

This chain links TRBV7-3 with TRBJ1-1; TRBD1 might be the D (6 bases). This CDR3 region has 13 residues. V lost 3 bases to trimming and J lost 8 bases, with 13 bases between them. Germline CDR1 SGHTA, CDR2 FQGTGA. This chain's CDR3 is CASSFVKGQEAFF. The CDR3 nucleotides are TGTGCCAGCAGCTTCGTAAAAGGACAGGAAGCTTTCTTT.

In this sample, this clone turned up once. The rearrangement joins TRBV19 to TRBJ1-5; D remains ambiguous. CDR1 and CDR2 (germline): LNHDA, SQIVND (reference sequence). V was clipped by 6 bases and J by 4 bases, with 13 bases between them. The CDR3 contains 14 residues. For the CDR3, the DNA is TGTGCCAGTAGCCTAGGACTCCATAATCAGCCCCAGCATTTT. Protein: CASSLGLHNQPQHF. Filled out from reference TRBV19 and TRBJ1-5, the complete variable domain reads DGGITQSPKYLFRKEGQNVTLSCEQNLNHDAMYWYRQDPGQGLRLIYYSQIVNDFQKGDIAEGYSVSREKKESFPLTVTSAQKNPTAFYLCASSLGLHNQPQHFGDGTRLSIL.

The rearrangement joins TRBV4-2 to TRBJ1-4; a weak D match, TRBD1 (5 bases). The germline V and J ends were trimmed by 0 bases and 0 bases, with 8 bases remaining between them. Germline V gene lookup returns CDR1 LGHNA and CDR2 YNFKEQ. This CDR3 comprises 16 residues. CDR3 coding DNA: TGTGCCAGCAGCCAAGATGGGGCTGCAACTAATGAAAAACTGTTTTTT. This gives the protein CASSQDGAATNEKLFF.

The chain joins TRBV7-3 to TRBJ2-3; TRBD2 is a possible D gene (5 bases). Germline CDR1 and CDR2: SGHTA and FQGTGA. V dropped 4 bases and J dropped 2 bases, with 13 bases sitting between them. CDR3 length equals 15 residues. CDR3 sequence (DNA): TGTGCCAGCAGCTCGGCCCAGCGGCTCACAGATACGCAGTATTTT. Protein product: CASSSAQRLTDTQYF. The full variable domain, rest sourced from reference TRBV7-3 and TRBJ2-3, is GAGVSQTPSNKVTEKGKYVELRCDPISGHTALYWYRQSLGQGPEFLIYFQGTGAADDSGLPNDRFFAVRPEGSVSTLKIQRTERGDSAVYLCASSSAQRLTDTQYFGPGTRLTVL.

This chain links TRBV30 with TRBJ2-3; D gene ambiguous. The V end was cut by 4 bases, the J end by 0 bases, with 8 bases between. In germline, CDR1 is GTSNPN, CDR2 SVGIG (reference sequence). This CDR3 comprises 13 residues. The CDR3 spells CAWIGVSTDTQYF. The DNA for the CDR3 is TGTGCCTGGATCGGAGTGAGCACAGATACGCAGTATTTT. The full variable domain, completed using reference TRBV30 and TRBJ2-3, is SQTIHQWPATLVQPVGSPLSLECTVEGTSNPNLYWYRQAAGRGLQLLFYSVGIGQISSEVPQNLSASRPQDRQFILSSKKLLLSDSGFYLCAWIGVSTDTQYFGPGTRLTVL.

This sequence joins TRBV4-1 and TRBJ1-5; 9 bases map to TRBD1. Trimming cost V 3 bases and J 6 bases; bases outside gene matches: 6. The CDR3 contains 15 residues. Germline V lookup: CDR1 MGHRA, CDR2 YSYEKL. For the CDR3, the DNA is TGCGCCAGCAGCCAGGGACAGGGAATAAGTCAGCCCCAGCATTTT. This encodes CASSQGQGISQPQHF.

The V and J genes are TRBV18 and TRBJ2-5; TRBD2 matches at 12 bases. J lost 0 bases, V lost 3 bases, and 2 bases had no gene match. The CDR3 is 16 residues long. Per the germline V gene, CDR1 is KGHSH and CDR2 is LQKENI. The CDR3 region is CASSPTSGSYQETQYF. DNA of the CDR3: TGTGCCAGCTCACCGACTAGCGGGAGCTACCAAGAGACCCAGTACTTC.

This chain joins TRBV5-1 and TRBJ1-2; 9 nucleotides agree with TRBD1. There are 15 residues in the CDR3. The germline V gene encodes CDR1 SGHRS and CDR2 YFSETQ. Germline trimming cut 1 base from V and 4 bases from J; bases unmatched to any gene: 5. In nucleotides, the CDR3 is TGCGCCAGCAGCTTGACAGGGGGCGCCGGCTATGGCTACACCTTC. It yields the protein CASSLTGGAGYGYTF.

This chain links TRBV7-2 with TRBJ2-2, with 11 nucleotides matching TRBD1. Trimming took 5 bases from V and 8 from J; bases not matched to a gene: 10. The CDR3 is 16 amino acids. The V gene's germline CDR1 is SGHTA and CDR2 FQGNSA. The DNA for the CDR3 is TGTGCCAGCAGCCCCGGGACAGGGGGAGGTAGGGGGGAGCTGTTTTTT. Protein: CASSPGTGGGRGELFF. Based on the CDR3 plus reference TRBV7-2 and TRBJ2-2, the full variable domain is GAGVSQSPSNKVTEKGKDVELRCDPISGHTALYWYRQSLGQGLEFLIYFQGNSAPDKSGLPSDRFSAERTGGSVSTLTIQRTQQEDSAVYLCASSPGTGGGRGELFFGEGSRLTVL.

The V call is TRBV19, the J call TRBJ1-6; 9 bases fit TRBD1. This CDR3 spans 14 amino acids. Germline-derived CDR1 and CDR2 are LNHDA and SQIVND (reference sequence). The trim removed 7 bases at V and 9 bases at J, leaving 7 bases unmatched. The CDR3 is CASNSDRGGSPLHF. Here the CDR3 DNA reads TGTGCCAGTAACAGCGACAGGGGGGGTTCACCCCTCCACTTT.

V is TRBV5-1 and J is TRBJ1-2, with a possible D match to TRBD1 (5 bases). The CDR3 totals 15 residues. V was pared by 0 bases and J by 1 base, with 10 bases between. Germline V CDR1 and CDR2: SGHRS, YFSETQ. The CDR3 loop is CASSLDRDFNYGYTF. The DNA for the CDR3 is TGCGCCAGCAGCTTGGATCGGGACTTTAACTATGGCTACACCTTC.

V usage is TRBV30 and J usage is TRBJ1-5; a possible D gene is TRBD1 (5 bases). Trimming took 0 bases from V and 1 from J, leaving 13 bases between them. Germline V gives CDR1 GTSNPN, CDR2 SVGIG (reference sequence). The CDR3 is made up of 16 amino acids. CDR3 sequence: CAWSVRWGDSNQPQHF. The CDR3 DNA is TGTGCCTGGAGTGTACGGTGGGGGGACAGCAATCAGCCCCAGCATTTT.

The table lists this clone with a count of one. This chain links TRBV25-1 with TRBJ2-5, with 7 bases aligning to TRBD1. The CDR3 length is 15 residues. CDR1 is MGHDK, CDR2 SYGVNS, per germline. V shed 3 bases and J 2 bases; nucleotides not matched to a gene: 6. CDR3 loop: CASSERGLFQETQYF. The CDR3 coding sequence is TGTGCCAGCAGTGAGAGGGGGCTCTTTCAAGAGACCCAGTACTTC.

This clone showed up just a few times. The gene calls are TRBV7-2 and TRBJ1-5; D gene ambiguous. The CDR3 runs to 15 residues. V was pared by 3 bases and J by 6 bases, with 15 bases between. The V gene's germline CDR1 is SGHTA and CDR2 FQGNSA. The CDR3 protein is CASSLGPSVLQPQHF. CDR3 sequence (DNA): TGTGCCAGCAGCTTGGGCCCATCCGTCCTTCAGCCCCAGCATTTT. The full variable domain, in which reference TRBV7-2 and TRBJ1-5 provide the parts outside the CDR3, is GAGVSQSPSNKVTEKGKDVELRCDPISGHTALYWYRQSLGQGLEFLIYFQGNSAPDKSGLPSDRFSAERTGGSVSTLTIQRTQQEDSAVYLCASSLGPSVLQPQHFGDGTRLSIL.

This clone was counted between two and nine times. The chain carries TRBV19 and TRBJ1-2; D is undetermined. The CDR3 is made up of 13 amino acids. V lost 3 bases and J lost 5, with 10 bases in between. The V gene's germline CDR1 is LNHDA and CDR2 SQIVND (reference sequence). CDR3 sequence (DNA): TGTGCCAGTAGTATCGACATCGCTTATGGCTACACCTTC. Translation gives CASSIDIAYGYTF.

In DNA form, the CDR3 reads TGTGCCACCGCGGACAGGGGAGATGGCTACACCTTC. Its protein product is CATADRGDGYTF. This rearrangement joins TRBV19 to TRBJ1-2; 9 bases agree with TRBD1. This CDR3 contains 12 residues. V lost 10 bases, J lost 6 bases, and 6 bases stayed unmatched. The germline V gene has CDR1 LNHDA and CDR2 SQIVND (reference sequence). The variable domain in full, completed from reference TRBV19 and TRBJ1-2, reads DGGITQSPKYLFRKEGQNVTLSCEQNLNHDAMYWYRQDPGQGLRLIYYSQIVNDFQKGDIAEGYSVSREKKESFPLTVTSAQKNPTAFYLCATADRGDGYTFGSGTRLTVV.

This chain connects TRBV27 to TRBJ2-1, with D perhaps TRBD2 (6 bases). Trimming left V 1 base short and J 7 bases short, with 11 bases between. The CDR3 runs 14 residues. Germline V lookup: CDR1 MNHEY, CDR2 SMNVEV (reference sequence). The chain's CDR3 is CASSLLGRGNEQFF. The DNA of the CDR3 is TGTGCCAGCAGTTTATTAGGCCGGGGGAATGAGCAGTTCTTC.

The chain is built from TRBV2 and TRBJ1-4, with D possibly being TRBD1 (6 bases). Germline CDR1 is SNHLY and CDR2 is FYNNEI. The CDR3 totals 17 residues. Trimming pared 9 bases from V and 4 bases from J, leaving 24 bases between. The CDR3 protein is CASRRGAGVGGNEKLFF. CDR3 nucleotide sequence: TGTGCCAGTCGACGTGGGGCCGGGGTAGGGGGTAATGAAAAACTGTTTTTT. The full variable domain, its missing parts supplied by reference TRBV2 and TRBJ1-4, is EPEVTQTPSHQVTQMGQEVILRCVPISNHLYFYWYRQILGQKVEFLVSFYNNEISEKSEIFDDQFSVERPDGSNFTLKIRSTKLEDSAMYFCASRRGAGVGGNEKLFFGSGTQLSVL.

The chain uses TRBV5-6 and TRBJ1-2; D is perhaps TRBD1 (5 bases). Per the germline V gene, CDR1 is SGHDT and CDR2 is YYEEEE. There are 15 residues in the CDR3. V lost 0 bases and J lost 4, with 13 bases in between. The CDR3 here is CASSLEEGSVYGYTF. The CDR3, as DNA: TGTGCCAGCAGCTTGGAGGAGGGGAGCGTCTATGGCTACACCTTC. Full variable domain (missing parts from reference TRBV5-6 and TRBJ1-2): DAGVTQSPTHLIKTRGQQVTLRCSPKSGHDTVSWYQQALGQGPQFIFQYYEEEERQRGNFPDRFSGHQFPNYSSELNVNALLLGDSALYLCASSLEEGSVYGYTFGSGTRLTVV.

CDR3 residues: CASSLRGNTEAFF. The CDR3, as DNA: TGCGCCAGCAGTCTCAGGGGGAACACTGAAGCTTTCTTT. J is TRBJ1-1 and V is TRBV4-3, with a weak D call TRBD1 (6 bases). The CDR3 is 13 residues long. The germline CDR1 and CDR2 sequences are LGHNA and YSLEER. V lost 6 bases and J lost 1, with 9 bases in between.

The gene calls are TRBV10-1 and TRBJ2-5; 11 bases line up with TRBD2. The V gene end was trimmed by 6 bases and the J gene end by 5 bases; junction bases not matched to a gene: 11. Germline V gene sequence: CDR1 WNHNN, CDR2 SYGVQD (reference sequence). The CDR3 spans 16 residues. The CDR3 DNA reads as TGCGCCAGCAGCCGACTAGCGGGATTCTCAGTGGAGACCCAGTACTTC. It translates to CASSRLAGFSVETQYF.

The chain recombines TRBV6-5 with TRBJ2-2; 10 positions agree with TRBD1. Germline trimming cut 6 bases from V and 4 bases from J; bases unmatched to any gene: 2. The length of the CDR3 is 14 residues. The germline V gene has CDR1 MNHEY and CDR2 SVGAGI. The CDR3 region is CASRGQGTTGELFF. The CDR3 DNA follows: TGTGCCAGCAGGGGACAGGGGACCACCGGGGAGCTGTTTTTT.

This chain joins TRBV9 and TRBJ1-2; D is perhaps TRBD1 (6 bases). V was shortened by 3 bases and J by 8 bases, with 8 bases between the two germline ends. Germline CDR1 SGDLS, CDR2 YYNGEE. The CDR3 is made up of 11 amino acids. The CDR3 nucleotides read TGTGCCAGCAGCGGAGACAGGGGCTACACCTTC. As protein: CASSGDRGYTF.

The sample holds one count of this clone. CDR3 amino acids: CASIHTSYEQYF. The CDR3 nucleotides are TGTGCCAGCATACATACGTCCTACGAGCAGTACTTC. The V gene is TRBV6-5, the J gene TRBJ2-7; D gene uncertain. The CDR3 spans 12 residues. The V and J ends lost 7 bases and 1 base respectively, with 8 bases between them. CDR1 is MNHEY, CDR2 SVGAGI, per germline.

V gene TRBV3-1 (or the pseudogene TRBV3-2) combines with J gene TRBJ2-5; 13 bases agree with TRBD2. This CDR3 has 16 residues. The germline gives CDR1 LGHDT, CDR2 YNNKEL (reference sequence). J was trimmed by 5 bases and V by 4 bases; bases with no gene match: 7. The CDR3 region has the DNA TGTGCCAGCAGCCGGAGACTAGCGGGAGGTAGTGAGACCCAGTACTTC. This codes for CASSRRLAGGSETQYF.

Here the CDR3 reads CASGLSGSGANVLTF. Written as DNA, the CDR3 is TGTGCTAGTGGTTTGTCGGGATCTGGGGCCAACGTCCTGACTTTC. The genes are TRBV12-5 and TRBJ2-6; possible D gene TRBD2, 5 bases. The CDR3 runs to 15 residues. Germline loops: CDR1 LGHNT, CDR2 FRNRAP. V was trimmed by 2 bases and J by 1 base, leaving 6 bases between them.